This is a list of T cell receptor beta chains from one sample in a study of blood T cell repertoires in COVID-19. Here immunoSEQ multiplex PCR was the method, and the copy in TCRdb shows in-frame clones only, minus some. The data show around 81,000 clones, with about 83% seen just once and roughly 43% held by the top ten. Sequencing was done on a sample of peripheral blood. These receptors came from a man older than 75 with acute or convalescent COVID-19. The CDR3 runs from the conserved cysteine through the conserved F or W. A D gene is named only where the DNA matches it firmly. The size field is filled for only some rows; it gives once, few, many or a size class.

TRBV28,NA,TRBJ2-7,NA,CASRLQGLEQYF,TGTGCCAGCAGACTGCAGGGTCTTGAGCAGTACTTC
TRBV7-9,NA,TRBJ1-3,NA,CASSGLSTITSSSGNTIYF,TGTGCCAGCAGCGGACTCTCCACTATTACATCAAGCTCTGGAAACACCATATATTTT
TRBV4-1,NA,TRBJ2-1,TRBD1,CASSHPPHRGNNEQFF,TGCGCCAGCAGCCACCCCCCCCACAGGGGTAATAATGAGCAGTTCTTC
TRBV24-1,NA,TRBJ2-2,NA,CATSVAGELFF,TGTGCCACCAGTGTAGCCGGGGAGCTGTTTTTT
TRBV3-1/TRBV3-2,NA,TRBJ1-2,NA,CASSQDSAGGGGYTF,TGTGCCAGCAGCCAAGATTCCGCGGGTGGAGGTGGCTACACCTTC
TRBV19,NA,TRBJ1-1,TRBD1,CASSGETGATEAFF,TGTGCCAGTAGTGGGGAGACAGGGGCCACTGAAGCTTTCTTT
TRBV11-2,NA,TRBJ2-7,NA,CASSASGSLSYEQYF,TGTGCCAGCAGCGCCAGCGGGTCACTCTCCTACGAGCAGTACTTC
TRBV4-2,NA,TRBJ1-1,NA,CASSQPQGSSNTEAFF,TGTGCCAGCAGCCAACCCCAAGGGAGCTCGAACACTGAAGCTTTCTTT
TRBV4-1,NA,TRBJ1-1,TRBD1,CASSHQTGIMNTEAFF,TGCGCCAGCAGCCATCAGACAGGGATCATGAACACTGAAGCTTTCTTT
TRBV15,few,TRBJ2-6,NA,CATSRVRGSGANVLTF,TGTGCCACCAGCAGAGTACGAGGCTCTGGGGCCAACGTCCTGACTTTC